The 2 T cell receptor beta chains below were found in one sample sequenced in a study of T cells in Graves' hyperthyroidism and ophthalmopathy. RNA transcripts were the template for amplifying TCR beta CDR3 regions. A set of HTBI primers served as the primers for a first-round RT-PCR of the TCR CDR3. TCRdb re-called the multiplex PCR reads through MiXCR, storing one row per CDR3 protein. The sample lists some 500,000 distinct CDR3 sequences, about 24% seen once, with about 11% in the top ten. The sequenced sample consisted of blood. The receptors derive from a woman aged 30 to 39 with Graves' ophthalmopathy.

Only a few counts were recorded for this clonotype. The chain links TRBV20-1 to TRBJ1-5; no clear D gene. The V gene lost 3 bases and the J gene lost 1 base, with 10 bases spanning the gap. The CDR3 totals 14 residues. Germline V gene sequence: CDR1 DFQATT, CDR2 SNEGSKA (reference sequence). Here the CDR3 DNA reads TGCAGTGCTAGTTCGGCGGGGAGCAATCAGCCCCAGCATTTT. Amino acid sequence: CSASSAGSNQPQHF.

This chain connects TRBV5-1 to TRBJ2-7; D is ambiguous. V was pared by 4 bases and J by 5 bases, with 10 bases between. Germline V gives CDR1 SGHRS, CDR2 YFSETQ. This CDR3 is built from 12 residues. The CDR3 reads CASSQNTDEQYF. CDR3 bases: TGCGCCAGCAGCCAAAACACCGACGAGCAGTACTTC.